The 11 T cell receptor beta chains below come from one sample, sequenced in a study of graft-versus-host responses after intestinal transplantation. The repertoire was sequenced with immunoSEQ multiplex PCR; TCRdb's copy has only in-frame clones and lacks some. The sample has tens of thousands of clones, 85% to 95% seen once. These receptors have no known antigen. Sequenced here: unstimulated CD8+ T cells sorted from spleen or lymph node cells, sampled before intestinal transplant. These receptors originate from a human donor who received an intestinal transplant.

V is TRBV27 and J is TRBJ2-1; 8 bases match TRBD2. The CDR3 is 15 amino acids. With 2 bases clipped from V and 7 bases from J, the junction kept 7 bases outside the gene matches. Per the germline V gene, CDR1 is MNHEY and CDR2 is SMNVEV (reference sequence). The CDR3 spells CASSLMELAVNEQFF. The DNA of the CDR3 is TGTGCCAGCAGTTTAATGGAACTAGCGGTGAATGAGCAGTTCTTC.

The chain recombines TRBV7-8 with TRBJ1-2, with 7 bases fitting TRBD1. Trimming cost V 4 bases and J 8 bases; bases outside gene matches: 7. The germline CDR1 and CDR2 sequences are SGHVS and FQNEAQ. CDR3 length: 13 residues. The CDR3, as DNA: TGTGCCAGCAGCTCAACAGGGGAGGAAGGCTACACCTTC. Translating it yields CASSSTGEEGYTF.

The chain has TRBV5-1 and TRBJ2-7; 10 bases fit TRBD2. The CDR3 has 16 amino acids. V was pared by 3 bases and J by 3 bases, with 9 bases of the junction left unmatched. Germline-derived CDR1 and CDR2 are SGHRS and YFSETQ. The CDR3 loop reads CASSSLERGGLYEQYF. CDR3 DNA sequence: TGCGCCAGCAGCTCCCTGGAGCGGGGGGGCCTCTACGAGCAGTACTTC.

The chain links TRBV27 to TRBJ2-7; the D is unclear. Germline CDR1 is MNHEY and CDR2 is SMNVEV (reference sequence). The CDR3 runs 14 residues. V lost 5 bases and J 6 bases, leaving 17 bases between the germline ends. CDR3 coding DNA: TGTGCCAGCAGTCCTTTCCCGTCTCCCGGCGAGCAGTACTTC. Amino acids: CASSPFPSPGEQYF.

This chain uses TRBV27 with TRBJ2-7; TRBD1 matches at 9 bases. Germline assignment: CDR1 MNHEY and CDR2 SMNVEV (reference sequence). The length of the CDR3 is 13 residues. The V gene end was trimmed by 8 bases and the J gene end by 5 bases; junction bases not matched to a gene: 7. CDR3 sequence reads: CASLGQGGDEQYF. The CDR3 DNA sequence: TGTGCCAGCCTGGGACAGGGAGGCGACGAGCAGTACTTC.

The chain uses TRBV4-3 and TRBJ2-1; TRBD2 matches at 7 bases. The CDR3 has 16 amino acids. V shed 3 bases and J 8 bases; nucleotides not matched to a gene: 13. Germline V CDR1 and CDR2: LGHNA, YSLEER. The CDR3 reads CASSQLVASGGDEQFF. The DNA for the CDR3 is TGCGCCAGCAGCCAGCTAGTGGCTAGCGGTGGGGATGAGCAGTTCTTC.

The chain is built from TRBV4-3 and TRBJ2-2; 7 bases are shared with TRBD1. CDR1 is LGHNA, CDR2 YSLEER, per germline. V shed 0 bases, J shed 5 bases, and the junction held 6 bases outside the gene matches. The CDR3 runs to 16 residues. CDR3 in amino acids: CASSQDLTGSTGELFF. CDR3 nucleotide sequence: TGCGCCAGCAGCCAAGATTTGACAGGGAGTACCGGGGAGCTGTTTTTT.

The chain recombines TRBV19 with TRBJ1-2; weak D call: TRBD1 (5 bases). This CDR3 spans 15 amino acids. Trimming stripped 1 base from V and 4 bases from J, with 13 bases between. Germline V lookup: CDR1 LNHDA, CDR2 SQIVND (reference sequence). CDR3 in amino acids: CASSIVLGVTYGYTF. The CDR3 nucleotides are TGTGCCAGTAGTATAGTTTTAGGGGTAACCTATGGCTACACCTTC.

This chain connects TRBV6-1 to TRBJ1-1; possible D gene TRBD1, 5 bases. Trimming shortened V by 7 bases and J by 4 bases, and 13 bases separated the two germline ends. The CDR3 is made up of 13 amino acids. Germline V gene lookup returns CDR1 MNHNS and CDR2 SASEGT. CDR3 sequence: CASTQGLPTEAFF. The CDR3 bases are TGTGCCAGCACCCAGGGTCTACCCACTGAAGCTTTCTTT.

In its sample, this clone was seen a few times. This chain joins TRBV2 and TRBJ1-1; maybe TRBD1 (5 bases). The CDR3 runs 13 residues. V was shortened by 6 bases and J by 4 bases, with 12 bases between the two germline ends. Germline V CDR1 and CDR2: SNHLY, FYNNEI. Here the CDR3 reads CASRKSGGTEAFF. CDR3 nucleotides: TGTGCCAGCAGAAAGTCCGGGGGCACTGAAGCTTTCTTT.

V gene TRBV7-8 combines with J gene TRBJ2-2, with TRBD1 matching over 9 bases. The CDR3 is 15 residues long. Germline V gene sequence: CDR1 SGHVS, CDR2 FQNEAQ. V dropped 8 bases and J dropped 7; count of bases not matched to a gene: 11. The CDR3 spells CASLQPGQGLGELFF. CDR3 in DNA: TGTGCCAGCTTACAACCGGGACAGGGTCTCGGGGAGCTGTTTTTT.